Each of the 8 T cell receptor beta chains below was sequenced from the same sample in a study of blood T cell repertoires in COVID-19 (dated by TCRdb to 2020 to 2021). Library prep was done by the immunoSEQ multiplex PCR assay. Entries here come from immuneACCESS through TCRdb and include only in-frame sequences with V and J called. Some clones fail to appear in such tables; in the studies checked, an unresolved V gene covers under half of the shortfall, and the cause of the remainder is unknown. For this sample there are 80,000 to 100,000 clones; roughly 95% appear just once. The top ten hold more than 4% of the sample. The sequencing sample was made of peripheral blood. The receptors were gathered from a human donor with active COVID-19. The donor label of this sample is uncertain.

V usage is TRBV11-3 and J usage is TRBJ2-1, with 11 bases identical to TRBD2. Germline V gene lookup returns CDR1 SGHNT and CDR2 YENEEA. Trimming at V came to 1 base and at J to 9 bases, leaving 5 bases not matched to a gene. This CDR3 comprises 15 residues. The CDR3 loop is CASSLVAGGQSEQFF. CDR3 DNA: TGTGCCAGCAGCTTAGTAGCGGGGGGGCAGAGTGAGCAGTTCTTC.

In its sample, this clone was seen once. The chain carries TRBV7-6 and TRBJ2-7; 9 bases agree with TRBD1. Germline V gives CDR1 SGHVS, CDR2 FNYEAQ. The V and J ends lost 0 bases and 3 bases, in that order; junction bases with no gene match: 6. This CDR3 region has 16 residues. CDR3 loop: CASSLAGTGILYEQYF. The CDR3, as DNA: TGTGCCAGCAGCTTAGCGGGGACAGGGATCCTCTACGAGCAGTACTTC. Based on the CDR3 plus reference TRBV7-6 and TRBJ2-7, the full variable domain is GAGVSQSPRYKVTKRGQDVALRCDPISGHVSLYWYRQALGQGPEFLTYFNYEAQQDKSGLPNDRFSAERPEGSISTLTIQRTEQRDSAMYRCASSLAGTGILYEQYFGPGTRLTVT.

The chain recombines TRBV7-2 with TRBJ1-5; 7 positions agree with TRBD1. V was clipped by 5 bases and J by 4 bases; unmatched bases: 8. Germline assignment: CDR1 SGHTA and CDR2 FQGNSA. CDR3 size: 15 residues. The CDR3 DNA sequence: TGTGCCAGCAGCCAAGTCGCAGGGGGAAATCAGCCCCAGCATTTT. Translating gives CASSQVAGGNQPQHF.

The chain couples TRBV7-2 to TRBJ1-1; perhaps TRBD1 as D (6 bases). This CDR3 region has 14 residues. Trimming took 0 bases from V and 2 from J, leaving 7 bases between them. Germline V gene data show CDR1 as SGHTA and CDR2 as FQGNSA. CDR3 in DNA: TGTGCCAGCAGCTTAGCTGGGGGCAACACTGAAGCTTTCTTT. This sequence encodes CASSLAGGNTEAFF.

This chain connects TRBV28 to TRBJ1-4, with TRBD1 matching 8 bases. The CDR3 consists of 14 residues. Trimming at V came to 6 bases and at J to 6 bases, leaving 6 bases not matched to a gene. Germline V gene lookup returns CDR1 MDHEN and CDR2 SYDVKM. The CDR3 coding sequence is TGTGCCAGCAGCCAGACAGGGGATCATGAAAAACTGTTTTTT. It codes for CASSQTGDHEKLFF.

V gene TRBV6-4 combines with J gene TRBJ2-3; possibly TRBD2 for D (5 bases). The CDR3 runs to 14 residues. Per the germline V gene, CDR1 is MRHNA and CDR2 is SNTAGT. Trimming stripped 2 bases from V and 2 bases from J, with 8 bases between. The CDR3 spells CASSDGGLTDTQYF. Written as DNA, the CDR3 is TGTGCCAGCAGTGACGGAGGACTCACAGATACGCAGTATTTT.

CDR3 protein: CATSRGFSVYEQYF. The CDR3, as DNA: TGTGCCACCAGCAGAGGGTTCAGTGTCTACGAGCAGTACTTC. This rearrangement joins TRBV15 to TRBJ2-7; D gene ambiguous. The CDR3 length is 14 residues. V lost 1 base and J 3 bases, leaving 10 bases between the germline ends. Germline values: CDR1 LNHNV, CDR2 YYDKDF (reference sequence).

The chain employs TRBV6-2 or TRBV6-3 and TRBJ2-3; D perhaps matches TRBD2 (5 bases). Per germline, CDR1 MNHEY and CDR2 SVGEGT. V lost 5 bases and J 4 bases, leaving 22 bases between the germline ends. CDR3 length: 17 amino acids. CDR3 DNA sequence: TGTGCCAGCAGTCCAATTAGGACTCCGGTGGGTTCAGATACGCAGTATTTT. Protein product: CASSPIRTPVGSDTQYF.